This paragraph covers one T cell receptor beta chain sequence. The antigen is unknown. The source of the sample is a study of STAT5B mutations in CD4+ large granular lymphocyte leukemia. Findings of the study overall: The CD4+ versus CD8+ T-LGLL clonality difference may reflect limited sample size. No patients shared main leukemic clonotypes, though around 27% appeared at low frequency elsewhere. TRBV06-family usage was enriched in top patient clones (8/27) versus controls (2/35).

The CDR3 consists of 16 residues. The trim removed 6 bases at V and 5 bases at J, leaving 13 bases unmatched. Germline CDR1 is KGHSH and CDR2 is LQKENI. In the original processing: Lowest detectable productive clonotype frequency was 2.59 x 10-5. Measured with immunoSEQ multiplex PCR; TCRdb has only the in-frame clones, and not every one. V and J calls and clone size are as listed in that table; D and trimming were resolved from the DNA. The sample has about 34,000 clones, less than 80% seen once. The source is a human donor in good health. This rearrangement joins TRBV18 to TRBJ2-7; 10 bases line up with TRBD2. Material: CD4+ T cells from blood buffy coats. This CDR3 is CASSATGAGGPNEQYF. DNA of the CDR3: TGTGCCAGCTCCGCTACGGGAGCGGGGGGGCCCAACGAGCAGTACTTC.